This T cell receptor beta chain was documented in a study of beta chain features in type 1 diabetes. Via the markers CD45RO/CCR7/CD25/CD127/CD95/CD27, stem cell-like memory, regulatory, central memory and naive CD4+ cells were sorted. Investigators reverse transcribed all isolated RNA, so they sequenced expressed TCRB transcripts. Each sample of naive, central memory or regulatory T cells had, on average, about 3.57 million reads. Profiling relied on immunoSEQ multiplex PCR, and the TCRdb table lists in-frame clones only, not all of them. The repertoire holds 160,000 or so clones, with roughly 11% as singletons. CDR3 size: 13 residues. Trimming shortened V by 0 bases and J by 9 bases, and 9 bases separated the two germline ends. Germline CDR1 is LNHNV and CDR2 is YYDKDF (reference sequence).

Sequenced input: central memory CD4+ T cells from blood. The sequence derives from a man between 18 and 35 years old in good health. This rearrangement joins TRBV15 to TRBJ1-5; D gene unclear. Here the CDR3 reads CATSRDYGGPQHF. Written as DNA, the CDR3 is TGTGCCACCAGCAGAGATTATGGAGGGCCCCAGCATTTT.